The present TCR beta chain was sequenced within a study of Graves' ophthalmopathy and Graves' hyperthyroidism. For repertoire sequencing, the TCR beta CDR3 regions were amplified from RNA transcripts. HTBI-primed first-round RT-PCR preceded second-round multiplex PCR. TCRdb reprocessed the multiplex PCR reads with MiXCR, giving one entry per CDR3 protein. The profile shows 400,000 to 450,000 distinct CDR3 sequences, roughly 21% of them singletons. This CDR3 is built from 16 residues. Germline CDR1 is LGHNA and CDR2 is YNFKEQ. V shed 1 base and J shed 0 bases, with 9 bases lying between them. Ten or more counts support this clonotype.

Sequenced: peripheral blood. The sequence was collected from a woman aged 18-35 years with stable Graves' hyperthyroidism. The V and J genes are TRBV4-2 and TRBJ2-2; no firm D call. The CDR3 coding sequence is TGTGCCAGCAGCCAAGGGGTGAACGCGAACACCGGGGAGCTGTTTTTT. As protein: CASSQGVNANTGELFF.